These 28 T cell receptor beta chains came from one sample sequenced in a study of T cell changes during pregnancy in multiple sclerosis. Here immunoSEQ multiplex PCR was the method, and the copy in TCRdb shows in-frame clones only, minus some. This sample has about 60,000 clones, with roughly 91% found just once. The sequences come from peripheral blood, collected in the second trimester of pregnancy. The receptor source for this set is a female donor in good health, enrolled as a control in a pregnancy study.

The chain carries TRBV28 and TRBJ2-3; TRBD1 matches at 7 bases. The CDR3 is 17 amino acids. CDR1 is MDHEN and CDR2 is SYDVKM in the germline V gene. The trim removed 4 bases at V and 2 bases at J, leaving 12 bases unmatched. The CDR3 spells CASSSSGQDDPTDTQYF. The CDR3 DNA sequence: TGTGCCAGCAGTTCCTCTGGACAGGACGACCCCACAGATACGCAGTATTTT.

The chain carries TRBV30 and TRBJ1-1; 9 bases line up with TRBD1. The V gene end was trimmed by 1 base and the J gene end by 11 bases; junction bases not matched to a gene: 8. The germline gives CDR1 GTSNPN, CDR2 SVGIG (reference sequence). The length of the CDR3 is 13 residues. The CDR3 region is CAWSGQGVGPAFF. In DNA, the CDR3 is TGTGCCTGGAGTGGACAGGGGGTGGGTCCGGCTTTCTTT.

The chain combines TRBV9 with TRBJ1-6; D gene ambiguous. Trimming shortened V by 2 bases and J by 8 bases, and 11 bases separated the two germline ends. Germline lookup yields CDR1 SGDLS and CDR2 YYNGEE. The CDR3 has 14 residues. The CDR3 reads CASSVSVGDSPLHF. CDR3 in DNA: TGTGCCAGCAGCGTCTCTGTCGGGGATTCACCCCTCCACTTT.

The chain is built from TRBV7-9 and TRBJ2-7; possibly TRBD1 for D (6 bases). Trimming removed 5 bases from V and 7 bases from J, with 15 bases in between. The CDR3 sequence is 13 residues long. CDR1 is SEHNR, CDR2 FQNEAQ, per germline (reference sequence). CDR3 DNA sequence: TGTGCCAGCAGCCAACCGGGACATACGGAGCAGTACTTC. This encodes CASSQPGHTEQYF.

J is TRBJ2-7 and V is TRBV2, with 9 bases fitting TRBD1. V trimming: 7 bases; J trimming: 3 bases; junction bases outside the gene matches: 4. Looked up from germline, CDR1 is SNHLY and CDR2 is FYNNEI. CDR3 length: 13 residues. The CDR3 reads CASTGTGHYEQYF. The CDR3 DNA sequence: TGTGCCAGCACAGGGACAGGGCACTACGAGCAGTACTTC.

The rearrangement links TRBV28 to TRBJ2-1; TRBD2 aligns across 8 bases. Trimming cost V 8 bases and J 6 bases; bases outside gene matches: 15. The CDR3 runs 16 residues. Germline values: CDR1 MDHEN, CDR2 SYDVKM. DNA for the CDR3: TGTGCCAGCGGACGTAGCGGGACTACCCCAAGCAATGAGCAGTTCTTC. Its protein is CASGRSGTTPSNEQFF.

The V gene is TRBV9, the J gene TRBJ1-6; 7 nucleotides align to TRBD1. CDR1 is SGDLS and CDR2 is YYNGEE in the germline V gene. V was clipped by 2 bases and J by 7 bases; unmatched bases: 6. CDR3 size: 15 residues. CDR3 nucleotides: TGTGCCAGCAGCGTTAGACAGGGAAGGAATTCACCCCTCCACTTT. This codes for CASSVRQGRNSPLHF.

The genes are TRBV9 and TRBJ1-6; D is undetermined. Trimming removed 0 bases from V and 6 bases from J, with 10 bases in between. The length of the CDR3 is 15 residues. Germline lookup yields CDR1 SGDLS and CDR2 YYNGEE. CDR3 residues: CASSVGARGNSPLHF. In nucleotides, the CDR3 is TGTGCCAGCAGCGTAGGAGCTCGAGGTAATTCACCCCTCCACTTT.

This clone has more than one count but fewer than ten. The CDR3 reads CSARDRGEAFF. DNA of the CDR3: TGCAGTGCTAGAGATCGGGGTGAAGCTTTCTTT. V gene TRBV20-1 combines with J gene TRBJ1-1; D unclear. The germline CDR1 and CDR2 sequences are DFQATT and SNEGSKA (reference sequence). V was shortened by 0 bases and J by 7 bases, with 6 bases between the two germline ends. The CDR3 consists of 11 residues.

The chain links TRBV13 to TRBJ1-2; D gene uncertain. The CDR3 has 14 amino acids. V gave up 4 bases and J gave up 6 bases, with 15 bases separating them. CDR1 PRHDT and CDR2 FYEKMQ come from the germline V gene (reference sequence). The CDR3: CASSSRLGEDGYTF. The DNA for the CDR3 is TGTGCCAGCAGCTCCCGACTGGGAGAGGATGGCTACACCTTC.

V is TRBV27 and J is TRBJ1-1; weak D call: TRBD1 (6 bases). V was cut by 3 bases and J by 1 base, with 9 bases left in between. The CDR3 sequence is 14 residues long. CDR1 and CDR2 from the germline V gene are MNHEY and SMNVEV (reference sequence). The CDR3 DNA reads TGTGCCAGCAGTTTTCGAGGGGGGAACACTGAAGCTTTCTTT. Its protein product is CASSFRGGNTEAFF.

The chain links TRBV5-4 to TRBJ1-1; 7 bases align to TRBD1. V was pared by 4 bases and J by 11 bases, with 17 bases of the junction left unmatched. Germline CDR1 SGHNT, CDR2 YYREEE (reference sequence). The length of the CDR3 is 15 residues. The CDR3 here is CASSQSRQGGYSAFF. CDR3 DNA sequence: TGTGCCAGCAGCCAAAGCCGACAGGGTGGGTATTCGGCTTTCTTT.

The V gene is TRBV10-3, the J gene TRBJ1-1, with TRBD1 matching 10 bases. Germline lookup yields CDR1 ENHRY and CDR2 SYGVKD. V shed 6 bases and J 5 bases; nucleotides not matched to a gene: 9. The CDR3 length is 15 residues. The CDR3 is CAISDRDRGATEAFF. Written as DNA, the CDR3 is TGTGCCATCAGCGACCGGGACAGGGGAGCGACTGAAGCTTTCTTT.

This clone came up a few times. This chain joins TRBV6-5 and TRBJ1-1, with 9 positions matching TRBD1. CDR3 size: 13 residues. Germline V lookup: CDR1 MNHEY, CDR2 SVGAGI. Trimming cost V 6 bases and J 11 bases; bases outside gene matches: 10. The CDR3 reads CASSQPGTGMAFF. CDR3 DNA: TGTGCCAGCAGCCAACCCGGGACAGGGATGGCTTTCTTT.

The genes are TRBV19 and TRBJ1-5; TRBD1 might be the D (5 bases). Between the trimmed V and J ends, which lost 6 bases and 4 bases, there was a span of 10 bases. The CDR3 totals 13 residues. Per the germline V gene, CDR1 is LNHDA and CDR2 is SQIVND (reference sequence). CDR3 sequence: CASRHDSNQPQHF. The CDR3 DNA reads as TGTGCCAGTAGACACGACAGTAATCAGCCCCAGCATTTT.

This clone was recorded once. V is TRBV6-4 and J is TRBJ2-1; 8 bases map to TRBD2. Losses at the gene ends were 0 bases for V and 3 bases for J; bases not matched to a gene: 4. Germline V gives CDR1 MRHNA, CDR2 SNTAGT. The length of the CDR3 is 16 residues. In DNA, the CDR3 is TGTGCCAGCAGTGACTCAGGCCTAGCGGGCTACAATGAGCAGTTCTTC. It codes for CASSDSGLAGYNEQFF.

The chain combines TRBV21-1 with TRBJ2-7; the DNA was not compared with TRBD2, the D call given in the table. TRBV21-1 is classified as a pseudogene. The CDR3 contains 13 residues. CDR3 in amino acids: CASSKGLEYEQYF. The CDR3 region has the DNA TGTGCCAGCAGCAAGGGACTAGAATACGAGCAGTACTTC.

The CDR3 here is CASSGGTSGDNEQFF. CDR3 coding DNA: TGTGCCAGCAGCGGGGGGACTAGCGGAGACAATGAGCAGTTCTTC. The chain couples TRBV6-1 to TRBJ2-1, with TRBD2 identical over 11 bases. Unmatched junction bases numbered 6, after V lost 6 bases and J lost 5 bases. Looked up from germline, CDR1 is MNHNS and CDR2 is SASEGT. This CDR3 region has 15 residues.

The chain couples TRBV6-5 to TRBJ1-4; TRBD1 matches 8 bases. With V trimmed by 6 bases and J by 8 bases, 5 bases remained unmatched. Germline CDR1 MNHEY, CDR2 SVGAGI. This CDR3 is 13 amino acids long. CDR3 in amino acids: CASRDRGGEKLFF. Written as DNA, the CDR3 is TGTGCCAGCAGAGACAGGGGAGGGGAAAAACTGTTTTTT.

The V call is TRBV25-1, the J call TRBJ2-2; 7 bases match TRBD1. Germline assignment: CDR1 MGHDK and CDR2 SYGVNS. V gave up 6 bases and J gave up 6 bases; unmatched junction bases: 10. The CDR3 runs 15 residues. CDR3 in DNA: TGTGCCAGCAGGTTTGGGCAGGGGACAGCCGGGGAGCTGTTTTTT. It translates to CASRFGQGTAGELFF.

The chain joins TRBV7-2 to TRBJ2-5, with 9 bases matching TRBD2. The CDR3 spans 15 residues. Germline V gives CDR1 SGHTA, CDR2 FQGNSA. V gave up 5 bases and J gave up 5 bases; unmatched junction bases: 9. CDR3 nucleotides: TGTGCCAGCAGCCTCATAGCGGGAGTAGGGGAGACCCAGTACTTC. It translates to CASSLIAGVGETQYF.

This chain links TRBV2 with TRBJ1-5; D may be TRBD1 (6 bases). The CDR3 is made up of 16 amino acids. CDR1 and CDR2 from the germline V gene are SNHLY and FYNNEI. V shed 0 bases and J shed 6 bases, with 15 bases lying between them. The CDR3 DNA reads as TGTGCCAGCAGTGAAGCGTTCAGCGGGGGGCTTCAGCCCCAGCATTTT. Translating it yields CASSEAFSGGLQPQHF.

The rearrangement uses TRBV18 and TRBJ1-1; D is perhaps TRBD1 (6 bases). The CDR3 sequence is 17 residues long. Per the germline V gene, CDR1 is KGHSH and CDR2 is LQKENI. With 5 bases removed from V and 1 base from J, the gap between germline ends came to 20 bases. The CDR3 spells CASSSRRVDRKNTEAFF. The CDR3 DNA is TGTGCCAGCTCATCCCGCCGCGTGGACAGAAAGAACACTGAAGCTTTCTTT.

The rearrangement uses TRBV7-9 and TRBJ2-7; 7 bases line up with TRBD1. The CDR3 has 13 amino acids. J was trimmed by 6 bases and V by 2 bases; bases with no gene match: 4. The V gene's germline CDR1 is SEHNR and CDR2 FQNEAQ (reference sequence). Written as DNA, the CDR3 is TGTGCCAGCAGCTTAACTGGGACAGTCGAGCAGTACTTC. Encoded protein: CASSLTGTVEQYF.

By share, this clone ranks as medium-sized. The V gene is TRBV2, the J gene TRBJ2-5; tentative D call: TRBD1 (5 bases). The CDR3 sequence is 16 residues long. Germline lookup yields CDR1 SNHLY and CDR2 FYNNEI. Trimming pared 4 bases from V and 2 bases from J, leaving 17 bases between. CDR3 nucleotide sequence: TGTGCCAGCAGTGGGGTGATTTGGCAGGGACAAGAGACCCAGTACTTC. Amino acid sequence: CASSGVIWQGQETQYF.

The V call is TRBV6-5, the J call TRBJ1-2; 7 positions match TRBD1. CDR3 size: 12 residues. The germline CDR1 and CDR2 sequences are MNHEY and SVGAGI. V gave up 0 bases and J gave up 14 bases; unmatched junction bases: 6. CDR3 sequence reads: CASSYSEGARTF. CDR3 bases: TGTGCCAGCAGTTACTCCGAGGGGGCGCGGACCTTC.

This chain joins TRBV27 and TRBJ1-5, with D tentatively TRBD1 (5 bases). Germline-derived CDR1 and CDR2 are MNHEY and SMNVEV (reference sequence). This CDR3 is built from 13 residues. V lost 5 bases and J 7 bases, leaving 12 bases between the germline ends. CDR3 DNA sequence: TGTGCCAGCAGTGGGGGGTTAGGACAGCCCCAGCATTTT. Its translation: CASSGGLGQPQHF.

The CDR3 DNA follows: TGTGCCAGCAGTCCGGAGGGGGAGACCCAGTACTTC. This translates into CASSPEGETQYF. The chain combines TRBV5-5 with TRBJ2-5; D is possibly TRBD2 (6 bases). Germline V gene data show CDR1 as SGHKS and CDR2 as YYEKEE (reference sequence). Between the trimmed V and J ends, which lost 5 bases and 5 bases, there was a span of 10 bases. There are 12 residues in the CDR3.